Listed below are T cell receptor beta chains from one sample, sequenced in a study of cytomegalovirus exposure and HLA in healthy donors. Clones were sequenced by immunoSEQ multiplex PCR, and TCRdb holds only the in-frame ones, with some missing. The table records 100,000 or so clones, around 70% of them present only once. The sample comprised PBMCs. The receptors originated from a man under 40 in good health and CMV-seronegative. Both conserved end residues are part of each CDR3. The order of the fields is J gene, D gene, clone size, V gene, CDR3 DNA, CDR3 protein. D genes are given only for firm matches. Expanded clones are given a class, and other clones once, few, many or no size at all.

j_gene: TRBJ2-3
d_gene: NA
abundance: NA
v_gene: TRBV4-3
CDR3nt: TGCGCCAGCAGCCAAGGCGCGACTACCACAGATACGCAGTATTTT
CDR3aa: CASSQGATTTDTQYF

j_gene: TRBJ2-7
d_gene: NA
abundance: NA
v_gene: TRBV6-5
CDR3nt: TGTGCCAGCAGTTTAGCGGACCCGAGCTCCTACGAGCAGTACTTC
CDR3aa: CASSLADPSSYEQYF

j_gene: TRBJ2-1
d_gene: NA
abundance: few
v_gene: TRBV15
CDR3nt: TGTGCCACCAGCAGAGATTGGTCAGGCGAGAATGAGCAGTTCTTC
CDR3aa: CATSRDWSGENEQFF

j_gene: TRBJ1-5
d_gene: NA
abundance: few
v_gene: TRBV6-1
CDR3nt: TGTGCCAGCAGTGATCCATGGGGGCCGGGCGTCAATCAGCCCCAGCATTTT
CDR3aa: CASSDPWGPGVNQPQHF

j_gene: TRBJ2-5
d_gene: TRBD2
abundance: few
v_gene: TRBV10-3
CDR3nt: TGTGCCATCAGTGAGTCGGGGGGGACCCAAGAGACCCAGTACTTC
CDR3aa: CAISESGGTQETQYF

j_gene: TRBJ2-7
d_gene: NA
abundance: once
v_gene: TRBV28
CDR3nt: TGTGCCAGCAGTTTAGGTTCATTCGCCAGAAACTACGAGCAGTACTTC
CDR3aa: CASSLGSFARNYEQYF

j_gene: TRBJ1-1
d_gene: NA
abundance: NA
v_gene: TRBV5-6
CDR3nt: TGTGCCAGCAGCTTGGTAGAGGGTGTGAAGAACACTGAAGCTTTCTTT
CDR3aa: CASSLVEGVKNTEAFF

j_gene: TRBJ1-2
d_gene: TRBD1
abundance: NA
v_gene: TRBV28
CDR3nt: TGTGCCAGCAGTTTGGGGACAGAGATTTATGGCTACACCTTC
CDR3aa: CASSLGTEIYGYTF

j_gene: TRBJ2-3
d_gene: TRBD2
abundance: NA
v_gene: TRBV7-2
CDR3nt: TGTGCCAGCAGCTTAGCGACTAGCGGGAGGGGAAAAGATACGCAGTATTTT
CDR3aa: CASSLATSGRGKDTQYF

j_gene: TRBJ1-4
d_gene: NA
abundance: NA
v_gene: TRBV6-6
CDR3nt: TGTGCCAGCAGCCCAAACCCGGGACTGATCTTAGAACTGTTTTTT
CDR3aa: CASSPNPGLILELFF

j_gene: TRBJ1-1
d_gene: TRBD1
abundance: NA
v_gene: TRBV5-1
CDR3nt: TGCGCCAGCAGCTTCGGACAGGCAGACACTGAAGCTTTCTTT
CDR3aa: CASSFGQADTEAFF

j_gene: TRBJ2-5
d_gene: TRBD2
abundance: NA
v_gene: TRBV5-1
CDR3nt: TGCGCCAGCAGCTCGGGACTAGCGGGAGGAAAGACCCAGTACTTC
CDR3aa: CASSSGLAGGKTQYF

j_gene: TRBJ2-5
d_gene: TRBD1
abundance: NA
v_gene: TRBV6-5
CDR3nt: TGTGCCAGCAGTTACACCGGGACAGTTGAAGAGACCCAGTACTTC
CDR3aa: CASSYTGTVEETQYF

j_gene: TRBJ2-7
d_gene: NA
abundance: NA
v_gene: TRBV28
CDR3nt: TGTGCCAGCCGTAGGGGGAGTGGAAGGTACGAGCAGTACTTC
CDR3aa: CASRRGSGRYEQYF

j_gene: TRBJ2-2
d_gene: TRBD2
abundance: few
v_gene: TRBV7-9
CDR3nt: TGTGCCAGCAGCCCAGCGGGAGTATCTCGGACCGGGGAGCTGTTTTTT
CDR3aa: CASSPAGVSRTGELFF

j_gene: TRBJ2-1
d_gene: NA
abundance: NA
v_gene: TRBV6-5
CDR3nt: TGTGCCAGCAGTTACGAAGGCAGGGCTGGCGATGAGCAGTTCTTC
CDR3aa: CASSYEGRAGDEQFF

j_gene: TRBJ1-5
d_gene: NA
abundance: NA
v_gene: TRBV2
CDR3nt: TGTGCCAGCAGTGAAGCGCTTCCAGGGTCGGGTGCGCCCCAGCATTTT
CDR3aa: CASSEALPGSGAPQHF

j_gene: TRBJ1-2
d_gene: TRBD1
abundance: few
v_gene: TRBV11-2
CDR3nt: TGTGCCAGCAGTCCACAGGGGTTAAACTATGGCTACACCTTC
CDR3aa: CASSPQGLNYGYTF

j_gene: TRBJ1-2
d_gene: TRBD1
abundance: NA
v_gene: TRBV19
CDR3nt: TGTGCCAGTAGTAGCCGGACAGGGGCCGGCTATGGCTACACCTTC
CDR3aa: CASSSRTGAGYGYTF

j_gene: TRBJ2-2
d_gene: NA
abundance: NA
v_gene: TRBV5-4
CDR3nt: TGTGCCAGCAGCTCGCGGGTCCTGAACACCGGGGAGCTGTTTTTT
CDR3aa: CASSSRVLNTGELFF